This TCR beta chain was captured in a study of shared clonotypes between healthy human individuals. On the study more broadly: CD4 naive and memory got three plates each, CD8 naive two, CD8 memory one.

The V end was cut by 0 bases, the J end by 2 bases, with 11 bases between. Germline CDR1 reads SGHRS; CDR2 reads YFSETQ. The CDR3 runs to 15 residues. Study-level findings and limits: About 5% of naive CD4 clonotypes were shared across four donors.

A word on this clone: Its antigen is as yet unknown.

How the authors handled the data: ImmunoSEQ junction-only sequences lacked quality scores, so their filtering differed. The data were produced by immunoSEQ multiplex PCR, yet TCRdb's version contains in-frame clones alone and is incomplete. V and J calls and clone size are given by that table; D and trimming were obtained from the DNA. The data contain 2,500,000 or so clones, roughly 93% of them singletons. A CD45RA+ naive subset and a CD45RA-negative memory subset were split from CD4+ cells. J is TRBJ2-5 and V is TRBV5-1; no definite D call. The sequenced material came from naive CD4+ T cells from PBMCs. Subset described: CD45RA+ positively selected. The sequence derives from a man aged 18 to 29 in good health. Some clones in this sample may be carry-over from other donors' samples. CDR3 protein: CASSLVPGYQETQYF. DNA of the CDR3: TGCGCCAGCAGCTTGGTGCCAGGTTATCAAGAGACCCAGTACTTC.